Below, 17 T cell receptor beta chains from the same sample are listed, as sequenced in a study of human T cells and chemical hapten exposure. Sample time point: patch test 3, about 24 weeks after DPC sensitization. Treatment given: therapeutic diphenylcyclopropenone sensitization with weekly scalp DPC. TCRdb re-analysed the RACE reads in MiXCR, keeping a single row per CDR3 protein. Counted here are 150,000 to 200,000 distinct CDR3 sequences, about a quarter occurring once; the ten biggest clones make up about 2.1%. The sample was whole blood, taken in connection with sensitization to the hapten diphenylcyclopropenone (DPC). These TCRs come from a woman aged 18 to 35 with alopecia areata. Some clones in this sample may be carry-over from other donors' samples.

The genes are TRBV7-2 and TRBJ1-1, with D unresolved. This CDR3 is 15 amino acids long. The V gene lost 5 bases and the J gene lost 0 bases, with 13 bases spanning the gap. Germline CDR1 reads SGHTA; CDR2 reads FQGNSA. As DNA, the CDR3 is TGTGCCAGCAGCGCCCGCAGGATTTTGAACACTGAAGCTTTCTTT. Translating it yields CASSARRILNTEAFF.

The chain employs TRBV29-1 and TRBJ1-1, with 11 bases lining up with TRBD1. Germline V lookup: CDR1 SQVTM, CDR2 ANQGSEA. V was pared by 4 bases and J by 3 bases, with 4 bases of the junction left unmatched. The length of the CDR3 is 14 residues. CDR3 residues: CSVGTGGEDTEAFF. The CDR3 nucleotides read TGCAGCGTTGGGACAGGGGGCGAGGACACTGAAGCTTTCTTT. Drawing the rest from reference TRBV29-1 and TRBJ1-1, the complete variable domain is SAVISQKPSRDICQRGTSLTIQCQVDSQVTMMFWYRQQPGQSLTLIATANQGSEATYESGFVIDKFPISRPNLTFSTLTVSNMSPEDSSIYLCSVGTGGEDTEAFFGQGTRLTVV.

The genes are TRBV7-9 and TRBJ1-2, with D perhaps TRBD1 (5 bases). With 4 bases removed from V and 5 bases from J, the gap between germline ends came to 17 bases. Germline V lookup: CDR1 SEHNR, CDR2 FQNEAQ (reference sequence). The CDR3 extends over 15 amino acids. CDR3 sequence (DNA): TGTGCCAGCAGCTCCCTAGCGGACAAGATGTATGGCTACACCTTC. It translates to CASSSLADKMYGYTF. The whole variable domain, filled in from reference TRBV7-9 and TRBJ1-2, reads DTGVSQNPRHKITKRGQNVTFRCDPISEHNRLYWYRQTLGQGPEFLTYFQNEAQLEKSRLLSDRFSAERPKGSFSTLEIQRTEQGDSAMYLCASSSLADKMYGYTFGSGTRLTVV.

This clonotype came up a few times. This chain joins TRBV10-3 and TRBJ1-1; D might be TRBD1 (5 bases). The V and J ends lost 3 bases and 0 bases respectively, with 17 bases between them. The CDR3 is 17 amino acids. Germline V CDR1 and CDR2: ENHRY, SYGVKD. The CDR3 spells CAISDPKRQGLNTEAFF. The DNA of the CDR3 is TGTGCCATCAGTGACCCTAAGCGGCAGGGCTTGAACACTGAAGCTTTCTTT.

Written as DNA, the CDR3 is TGTGCCACCAGCAGGGGCCGGGAGGGGAATGAGCAGTTCTTC. This sequence encodes CATSRGREGNEQFF. The chain uses TRBV15 and TRBJ2-1; 8 nucleotides align to TRBD2. The CDR3 is 14 amino acids. CDR1 and CDR2 from the germline V gene are LNHNV and YYDKDF (reference sequence). V lost 3 bases, J lost 7 bases, and 5 bases stayed unmatched.

The chain couples TRBV29-1 to TRBJ1-2; perhaps TRBD1 as D (5 bases). Germline values: CDR1 SQVTM, CDR2 ANQGSEA. The CDR3 runs 13 residues. Trimming took off 4 bases at V and 6 bases at J, with 15 bases between the two ends. The CDR3 region is CSVVSQGENGYTF. The CDR3 DNA follows: TGCAGCGTTGTTAGTCAAGGGGAGAATGGCTACACCTTC.

The chain combines TRBV30 with TRBJ1-5; no definite D call. Trimming took off 2 bases at V and 6 bases at J, with 17 bases between the two ends. This CDR3 is built from 15 residues. CDR1 is GTSNPN, CDR2 SVGIG, per germline (reference sequence). This chain's CDR3 is CAWSSGPRASQPQHF. DNA of the CDR3: TGTGCCTGGAGTTCGGGTCCGCGGGCGAGTCAGCCCCAGCATTTT.

The chain has TRBV6-5 and TRBJ1-6; no clear D. CDR1 MNHEY and CDR2 SVGAGI come from the germline V gene. V lost 0 bases and J 7 bases, leaving 13 bases between the germline ends. There are 16 residues in the CDR3. The DNA for the CDR3 is TGTGCCAGCAGTTACTCGAGAAACCCGCGAAATTCACCCCTCCACTTT. Its translation is CASSYSRNPRNSPLHF.

This clonotype was observed a few times. The chain employs TRBV7-9 and TRBJ2-7, with a possible D match to TRBD1 (6 bases). V was shortened by 5 bases and J by 4 bases, with 18 bases between the two germline ends. Looked up from germline, CDR1 is SEHNR and CDR2 is FQNEAQ (reference sequence). This CDR3 comprises 15 residues. CDR3 amino acids: CASSAGTYPPYEQYF. The CDR3 nucleotides are TGTGCCAGCAGCGCCGGGACATACCCCCCGTACGAGCAGTACTTC.

V usage is TRBV12-3 or TRBV12-4 and J usage is TRBJ2-3, with 8 nucleotides matching TRBD2. The J segment lost 4 bases and the V segment lost 4 bases, leaving 13 bases of the junction unmatched. The CDR3 spans 17 residues. The CDR3 nucleotides read TGTGCCAGCAGTTACCCCCGCGGGGGGCCTGCTGCAGATACGCAGTATTTT. Amino acids: CASSYPRGGPAADTQYF.

This clonotype showed up just a few times. The chain combines TRBV3-1 with TRBJ2-7; a weak D match, TRBD2 (6 bases). Trimming cost V 4 bases and J 6 bases, with 19 bases left between them. This CDR3 spans 15 amino acids. CDR1 is LGHDT, CDR2 YNNKEL, per germline (reference sequence). As DNA, the CDR3 is TGTGCCAGCAGCCCCCCGGGACTTATCTTCGGCGAGCAGTACTTC. It codes for CASSPPGLIFGEQYF.

The chain carries TRBV4-1 and TRBJ1-1, with a tentative D call TRBD1 (6 bases). Germline V gene sequence: CDR1 MGHRA, CDR2 YSYEKL. Trimming stripped 1 base from V and 5 bases from J, with 14 bases between. The CDR3 has 15 amino acids. CDR3 nucleotides: TGCGCCAGCAGCCAAGTGCAGGGAGGGGGAACTGAAGCTTTCTTT. Its translation is CASSQVQGGGTEAFF.

The chain carries TRBV27 and TRBJ1-1; possibly TRBD1 for D (5 bases). The CDR3 has 16 residues. Trimming removed 5 bases from V and 0 bases from J, with 16 bases in between. In germline, CDR1 is MNHEY, CDR2 SMNVEV (reference sequence). CDR3: CASSTRSGGVNTEAFF. CDR3 sequence (DNA): TGTGCCAGCAGTACCCGGTCTGGAGGGGTGAACACTGAAGCTTTCTTT.

The V gene is TRBV5-4, the J gene TRBJ2-5, with D maybe TRBD2 (6 bases). The germline gives CDR1 SGHNT, CDR2 YYREEE (reference sequence). The V end lost 7 bases, the J end lost 2 bases, and 15 bases lay between the germline ends. This CDR3 spans 14 amino acids. The CDR3 spells CASSLGLPQETQYF. The CDR3 DNA is TGTGCCAGCTCCCTCGGACTACCACAAGAGACCCAGTACTTC.

V and J are TRBV6-5 and TRBJ2-3; 10 bases match TRBD2. V was pared by 7 bases and J by 4 bases, with 5 bases of the junction left unmatched. This CDR3 has 14 amino acids. Germline CDR1 is MNHEY and CDR2 is SVGAGI. The CDR3 sequence: CASKERGGPDTQYF. In DNA form, the CDR3 reads TGTGCCAGCAAAGAGCGGGGGGGCCCAGATACGCAGTATTTT.

The rearrangement links TRBV4-1 to TRBJ2-7; perhaps D is TRBD1 or TRBD2 (6 bases each). The CDR3 has 14 amino acids. Trimming took 3 bases from V and 2 from J, leaving 11 bases between them. The germline V gene has CDR1 MGHRA and CDR2 YSYEKL. The CDR3 protein is CASSQGGSAYEQYF. The CDR3 DNA follows: TGCGCCAGCAGCCAGGGGGGCAGCGCCTACGAGCAGTACTTC.

This clonotype was seen a few times. The CDR3 sequence: CASSSGQGALNEQFF. The CDR3 nucleotides read TGTGCCAGCAGCTCGGGACAGGGGGCGTTAAATGAGCAGTTCTTC. This rearrangement joins TRBV7-2 to TRBJ2-1, with 12 positions matching TRBD1. CDR3 length equals 15 residues. V lost 4 bases and J lost 7; bases outside the gene matches: 5. Germline-derived CDR1 and CDR2 are SGHTA and FQGNSA.